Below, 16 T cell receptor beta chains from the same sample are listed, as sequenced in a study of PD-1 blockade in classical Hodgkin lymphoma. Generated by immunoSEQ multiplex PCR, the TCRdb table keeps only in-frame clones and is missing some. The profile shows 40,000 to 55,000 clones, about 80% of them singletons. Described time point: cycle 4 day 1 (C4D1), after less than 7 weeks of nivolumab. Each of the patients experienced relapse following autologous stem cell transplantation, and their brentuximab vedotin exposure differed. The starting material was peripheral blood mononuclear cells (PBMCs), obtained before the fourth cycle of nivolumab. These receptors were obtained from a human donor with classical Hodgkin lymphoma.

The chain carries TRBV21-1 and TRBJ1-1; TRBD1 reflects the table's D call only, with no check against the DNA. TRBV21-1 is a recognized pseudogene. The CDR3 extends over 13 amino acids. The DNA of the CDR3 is TGTGCCAGCAGCCAGGATTCGAACACTGAAGCTTTCTTT. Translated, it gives CASSQDSNTEAFF.

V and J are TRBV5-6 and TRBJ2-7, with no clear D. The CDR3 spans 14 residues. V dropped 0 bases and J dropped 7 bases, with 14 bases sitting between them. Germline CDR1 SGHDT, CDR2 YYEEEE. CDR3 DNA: TGTGCCAGCAGCTTGGGGGGTGGCCTACAAGAGCAGTACTTC. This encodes CASSLGGGLQEQYF.

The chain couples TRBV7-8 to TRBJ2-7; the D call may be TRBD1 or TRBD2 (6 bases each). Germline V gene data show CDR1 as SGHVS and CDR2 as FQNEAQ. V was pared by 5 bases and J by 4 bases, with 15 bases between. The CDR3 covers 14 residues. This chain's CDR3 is CASSPGTGAYEQYF. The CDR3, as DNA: TGTGCCAGCAGCCCGGGAACGGGGGCTTACGAGCAGTACTTC.

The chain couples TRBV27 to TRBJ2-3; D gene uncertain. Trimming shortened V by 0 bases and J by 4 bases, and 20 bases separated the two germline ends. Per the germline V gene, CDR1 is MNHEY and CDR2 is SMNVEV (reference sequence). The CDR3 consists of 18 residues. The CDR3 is CASSLSPGSGYFADTQYF. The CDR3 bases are TGTGCCAGCAGTTTATCCCCAGGAAGTGGATATTTCGCAGATACGCAGTATTTT.

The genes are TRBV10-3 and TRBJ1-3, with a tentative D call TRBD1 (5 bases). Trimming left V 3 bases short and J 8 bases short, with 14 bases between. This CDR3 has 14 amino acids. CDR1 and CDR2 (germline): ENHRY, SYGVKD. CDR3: CAISDNKGAHTIYF. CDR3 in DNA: TGTGCCATCAGTGATAACAAAGGGGCGCACACCATATATTTT.

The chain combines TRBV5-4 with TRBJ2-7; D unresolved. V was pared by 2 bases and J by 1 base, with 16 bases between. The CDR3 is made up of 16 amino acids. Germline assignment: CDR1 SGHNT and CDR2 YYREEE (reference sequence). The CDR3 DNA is TGTGCCAGCAGCTTTTTACAAGACAAGAATTCCTACGAGCAGTACTTC. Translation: CASSFLQDKNSYEQYF.

CDR3 in amino acids: CASWPLAGTAYEQYF. The CDR3 nucleotides are TGTGCCAGCTGGCCCCTGGCAGGGACCGCCTACGAGCAGTACTTC. The chain recombines TRBV27 with TRBJ2-7; D assignment may be TRBD1 or TRBD2 (5 bases each). Germline V gives CDR1 MNHEY, CDR2 SMNVEV (reference sequence). The V end lost 8 bases, the J end lost 2 bases, and 19 bases lay between the germline ends. This CDR3 is built from 15 residues.

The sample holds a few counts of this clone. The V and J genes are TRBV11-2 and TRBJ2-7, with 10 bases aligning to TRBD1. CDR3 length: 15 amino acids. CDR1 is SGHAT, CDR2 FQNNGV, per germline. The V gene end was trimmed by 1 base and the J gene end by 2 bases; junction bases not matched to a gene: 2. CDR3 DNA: TGTGCCAGCAGCTTAGGGGACAGGGGACCCTACGAGCAGTACTTC. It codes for CASSLGDRGPYEQYF.

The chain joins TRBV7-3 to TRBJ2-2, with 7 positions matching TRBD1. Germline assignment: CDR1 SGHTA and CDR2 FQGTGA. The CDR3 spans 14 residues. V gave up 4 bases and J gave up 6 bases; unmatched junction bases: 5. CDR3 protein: CASSSATGPGELFF. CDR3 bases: TGTGCCAGCAGCTCCGCGACAGGGCCCGGGGAGCTGTTTTTT.

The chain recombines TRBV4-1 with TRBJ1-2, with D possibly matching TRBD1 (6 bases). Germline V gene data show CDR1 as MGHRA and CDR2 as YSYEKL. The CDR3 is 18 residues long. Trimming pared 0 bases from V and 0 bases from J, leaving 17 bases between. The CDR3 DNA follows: TGCGCCAGCAGCCAAGATTCAAACAGGGTTTTTGCTAACTATGGCTACACCTTC. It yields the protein CASSQDSNRVFANYGYTF.

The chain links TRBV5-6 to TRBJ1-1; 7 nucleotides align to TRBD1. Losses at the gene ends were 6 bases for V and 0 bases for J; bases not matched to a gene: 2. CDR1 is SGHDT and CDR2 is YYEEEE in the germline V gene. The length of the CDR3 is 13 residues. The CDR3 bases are TGTGCCAGCACGACAGGGATGAACACTGAAGCTTTCTTT. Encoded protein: CASTTGMNTEAFF.

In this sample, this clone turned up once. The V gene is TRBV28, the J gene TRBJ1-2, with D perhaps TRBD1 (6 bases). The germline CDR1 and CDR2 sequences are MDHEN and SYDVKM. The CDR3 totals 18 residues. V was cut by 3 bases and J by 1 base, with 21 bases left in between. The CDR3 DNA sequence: TGTGCCAGCAGTTTGTACAGGGAGGTTAATCGGCGTAACTATGGCTACACCTTC. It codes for CASSLYREVNRRNYGYTF.

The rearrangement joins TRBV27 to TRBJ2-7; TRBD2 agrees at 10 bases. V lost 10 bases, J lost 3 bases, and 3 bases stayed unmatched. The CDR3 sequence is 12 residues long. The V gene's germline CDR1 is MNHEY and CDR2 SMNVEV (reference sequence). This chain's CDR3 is CATGTSVYEQYF. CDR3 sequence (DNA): TGTGCCACCGGGACTAGCGTCTACGAGCAGTACTTC.

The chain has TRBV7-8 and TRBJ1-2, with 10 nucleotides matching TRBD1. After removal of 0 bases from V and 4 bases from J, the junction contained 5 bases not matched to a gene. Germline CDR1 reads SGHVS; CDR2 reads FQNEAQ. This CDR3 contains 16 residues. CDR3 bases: TGTGCCAGCAGCTTAGCGACAGGGGGCGCGAGCTATGGCTACACCTTC. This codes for CASSLATGGASYGYTF.

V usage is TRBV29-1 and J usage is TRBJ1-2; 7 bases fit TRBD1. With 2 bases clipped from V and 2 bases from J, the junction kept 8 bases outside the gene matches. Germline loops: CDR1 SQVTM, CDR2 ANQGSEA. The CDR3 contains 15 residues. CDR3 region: CSVEREGQLNYGYTF. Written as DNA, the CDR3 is TGCAGCGTTGAAAGGGAGGGACAGCTGAACTATGGCTACACCTTC. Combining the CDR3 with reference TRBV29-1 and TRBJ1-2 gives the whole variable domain SAVISQKPSRDICQRGTSLTIQCQVDSQVTMMFWYRQQPGQSLTLIATANQGSEATYESGFVIDKFPISRPNLTFSTLTVSNMSPEDSSIYLCSVEREGQLNYGYTFGSGTRLTVV.

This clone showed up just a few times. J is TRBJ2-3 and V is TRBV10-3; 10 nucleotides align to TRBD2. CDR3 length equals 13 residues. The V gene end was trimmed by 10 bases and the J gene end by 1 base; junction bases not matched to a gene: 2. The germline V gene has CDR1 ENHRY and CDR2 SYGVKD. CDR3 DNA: TGTGCCACCCTAGCGGGGGGCACAGATACGCAGTATTTT. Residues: CATLAGGTDTQYF.